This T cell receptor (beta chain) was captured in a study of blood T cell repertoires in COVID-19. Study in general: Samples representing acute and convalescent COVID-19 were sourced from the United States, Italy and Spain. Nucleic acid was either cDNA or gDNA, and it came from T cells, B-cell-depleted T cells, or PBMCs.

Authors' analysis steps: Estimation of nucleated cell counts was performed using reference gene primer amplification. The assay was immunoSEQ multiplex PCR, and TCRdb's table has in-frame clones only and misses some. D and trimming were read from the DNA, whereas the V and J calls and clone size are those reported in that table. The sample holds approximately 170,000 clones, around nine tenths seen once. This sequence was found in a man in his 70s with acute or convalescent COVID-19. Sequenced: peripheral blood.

CDR3 DNA sequence: TGTGCCAGCAGTCCACAGGTGGACCGTCTCAATGAGCAGTTCTTC. It specifies CASSPQVDRLNEQFF. This chain connects TRBV27 to TRBJ2-1, with D possibly being TRBD1 (5 bases). V dropped 5 bases and J dropped 6 bases, with 17 bases sitting between them. The CDR3 runs to 15 residues. The germline V gene has CDR1 MNHEY and CDR2 SMNVEV (reference sequence).